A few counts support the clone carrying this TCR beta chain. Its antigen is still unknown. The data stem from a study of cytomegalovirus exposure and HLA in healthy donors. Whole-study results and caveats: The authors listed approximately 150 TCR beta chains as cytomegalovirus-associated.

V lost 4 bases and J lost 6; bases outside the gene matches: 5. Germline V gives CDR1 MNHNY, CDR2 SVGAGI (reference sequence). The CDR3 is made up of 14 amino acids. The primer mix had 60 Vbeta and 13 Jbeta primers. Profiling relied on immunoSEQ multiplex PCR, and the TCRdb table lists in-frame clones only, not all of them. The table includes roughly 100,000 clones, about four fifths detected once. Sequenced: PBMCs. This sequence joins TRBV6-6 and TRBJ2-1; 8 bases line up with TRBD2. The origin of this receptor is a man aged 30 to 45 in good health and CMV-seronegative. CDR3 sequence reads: CASSFAGTSNEQFF. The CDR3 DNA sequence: TGTGCCAGCAGTTTCGCCGGGACTAGCAATGAGCAGTTCTTC.